This TCR beta chain comes out of a study of spatial heterogeneity in lung cancer. Time point in this sample: sample taken at primary tumor resection. Extraction of whole RNA from tumor, nontumor lung or frozen PBMC preceded unsorted sequencing. Trimming took 2 bases from V and 2 from J; bases not matched to a gene: 3. The CDR3 has 15 amino acids. Per the germline V gene, CDR1 is LGHDT and CDR2 is YNNKEL (reference sequence). This clonotype has just a few counts. Using its own MiXCR run on the 5' RACE reads, TCRdb lists one record per CDR3 protein. The sample includes 50,000 to 65,000 distinct CDR3 sequences, less than 10% of them seen just once.

The chain combines TRBV3-1 with TRBJ1-3, with 7 bases matching TRBD1. The sequence was obtained from a female donor with early-stage non-small cell lung cancer. Source: PBMCs, taken at surgery. CDR3 nucleotide sequence: TGTGCCAGCAGCCAACCAGGGACAGCTGGAAACACCATATATTTT. Translated: CASSQPGTAGNTIYF.